The 28 T cell receptor beta chains presented below share a single source sample, sequenced in a study of molecular identifiers for immune sequencing clone quantification. TCRdb redid the calling of the PCR reads with MiXCR, one entry per CDR3 protein. Here the sample spans 550,000 to 750,000 distinct CDR3 sequences, 20% being singletons. Sequences were obtained from naive CD8+ T cells from blood, with Jurkat cell RNA spiked in. Noted subset: FACS-sorted CD8+CD4-CCR7+CD45RA+ naive T cells. These receptors originate from a human donor in good health. Some libraries in this study had Jurkat cell RNA spiked in.

Worth noting for this clonotype: This may come from a read error, since a much larger clone is one base off. V gene TRBV7-9 combines with J gene TRBJ1-4; no definite D call. The CDR3 is made up of 17 amino acids. Germline CDR1 and CDR2: SEHNR and FQNEAQ (reference sequence). The CDR3 protein is CASSPPMADKDDETLFF. CDR3 DNA sequence: TGTGCCAGCAGCCCGCCTATGGCTGACAAGGACGATGAAACACTGTTTTTT.

This clonotype was seen only a few times. The chain employs TRBV19 and TRBJ2-3, with 10 bases identical to TRBD2. Trimming took 3 bases from V and 2 from J; bases not matched to a gene: 11. The V gene's germline CDR1 is LNHDA and CDR2 SQIVND (reference sequence). CDR3 size: 18 residues. In DNA, the CDR3 is TGTGCCAGTAGTATTGGCACTAGCGGGATGGGACCCACAGATACGCAGTATTTT. This codes for CASSIGTSGMGPTDTQYF.

The chain is built from TRBV7-3 and TRBJ2-5; possibly TRBD1 for D (5 bases). This CDR3 contains 14 residues. The germline V gene has CDR1 SGHTA and CDR2 FQGTGA. The V gene lost 6 bases and the J gene lost 5 bases, with 16 bases spanning the gap. The CDR3 here is CASSSSGNGETQYF. The CDR3 DNA reads as TGTGCCAGCAGTTCCTCAGGGAATGGGGAGACCCAGTACTTC.

As regards this clonotype: This may arise from a read error, as a much more abundant clone is one base away. The rearrangement uses TRBV12-3 or TRBV12-4 and TRBJ2-1; TRBD2 matches at 11 bases. This CDR3 has 15 residues. CDR3 in amino acids: CASSIAGGPENAQFF. Written as DNA, the CDR3 is TGTGCCAGCAGCATAGCGGGAGGGCCGGAGAATGCGCAGTTCTTC.

The chain links TRBV15 to TRBJ2-1; 7 positions match TRBD1. This CDR3 contains 14 residues. Germline V gives CDR1 LNHNV, CDR2 YYDKDF (reference sequence). V shed 3 bases and J 7 bases; nucleotides not matched to a gene: 6. CDR3 DNA sequence: TGTGCCACCAGCAGTACAGGGGAAATGAATGAGCAGTTCTTC. Translated, it gives CATSSTGEMNEQFF.

There are many counts of this clonotype. V usage is TRBV4-3 and J usage is TRBJ1-5; TRBD1 is a possible D gene (6 bases). V gave up 1 base and J gave up 5 bases, with 24 bases separating them. Germline assignment: CDR1 LGHNA and CDR2 YSLEER. This CDR3 comprises 19 residues. This chain's CDR3 is CASSQVAGTHELGDQPQHF. The CDR3 DNA sequence: TGCGCCAGCAGCCAAGTTGCCGGGACACATGAGTTAGGCGATCAGCCCCAGCATTTT.

The rearrangement links TRBV30 to TRBJ1-4; D perhaps matches TRBD1 (6 bases). CDR3 length equals 14 residues. The V gene lost 1 base and the J gene lost 6 bases, with 12 bases spanning the gap. Per germline, CDR1 GTSNPN and CDR2 SVGIG (reference sequence). The CDR3 here is CAWSARGAYEKLFF. CDR3 sequence (DNA): TGTGCCTGGAGTGCTAGGGGGGCCTATGAAAAACTGTTTTTT.

The V and J genes are TRBV29-1 and TRBJ2-7, with D maybe TRBD1 (6 bases). Trimming pared 7 bases from V and 4 bases from J, leaving 14 bases between. Germline CDR1 and CDR2: SQVTM and ANQGSEA. The CDR3 runs 12 residues. CDR3 nucleotide sequence: TGCAGCGCTGGCAGGGGTAGGTACGAGCAGTACTTC. Translated: CSAGRGRYEQYF.

This clonotype was observed a few times. CDR3 in amino acids: CASNEAQHTGELFF. The CDR3 nucleotides are TGTGCCAGCAACGAGGCCCAGCACACCGGGGAGCTGTTTTTT. V gene TRBV6-2 or TRBV6-3 combines with J gene TRBJ2-2, with D unresolved. The length of the CDR3 is 14 residues. V lost 7 bases to trimming and J lost 3 bases, with 12 bases between them. Germline-derived CDR1 and CDR2 are MNHEY and SVGEGT.

This clonotype was seen at least ten times. The chain employs TRBV7-9 and TRBJ2-3; 8 bases match TRBD2. The CDR3 consists of 20 residues. Germline V gene sequence: CDR1 SEHNR, CDR2 FQNEAQ (reference sequence). V gave up 5 bases and J gave up 2 bases; unmatched junction bases: 21. CDR3 sequence reads: CASSPPKPDWAGGSTDTQYF. CDR3 bases: TGTGCCAGCAGCCCACCCAAACCCGACTGGGCGGGGGGATCCACAGATACGCAGTATTTT.

This clonotype was picked up a small number of times. The chain is built from TRBV5-1 and TRBJ2-5; 12 nucleotides line up with TRBD1. The CDR3 runs 15 residues. Looked up from germline, CDR1 is SGHRS and CDR2 is YFSETQ. V was clipped by 4 bases and J by 5 bases; unmatched bases: 6. The CDR3 loop is CASSKGQGAGETQYF. The CDR3 DNA reads as TGCGCCAGCAGCAAGGGACAGGGGGCTGGGGAGACCCAGTACTTC.

The chain joins TRBV6-5 to TRBJ2-1, with no clear D. Germline assignment: CDR1 MNHEY and CDR2 SVGAGI. The V end lost 6 bases, the J end lost 7 bases, and 10 bases lay between the germline ends. The length of the CDR3 is 12 residues. The CDR3 DNA reads as TGTGCCAGCAGAGTAGGAGCAAATGAGCAGTTCTTC. Its protein is CASRVGANEQFF.

This clonotype has at least ten counts. This rearrangement joins TRBV29-1 to TRBJ2-5, with 10 bases matching TRBD1. J was trimmed by 5 bases and V by 2 bases; bases with no gene match: 5. This CDR3 is built from 14 residues. Germline V gene sequence: CDR1 SQVTM, CDR2 ANQGSEA. The CDR3 spells CSVEQGTGVETQYF. The DNA for the CDR3 is TGCAGCGTTGAACAGGGGACAGGGGTCGAGACCCAGTACTTC.

This clonotype appeared many times. The CDR3 sequence is CASSLGQAPGRQPQHF. In DNA, the CDR3 is TGTGCCAGCAGCTTAGGCCAAGCCCCGGGGAGACAGCCCCAGCATTTT. The chain combines TRBV7-9 with TRBJ1-5; D ambiguous. Trimming stripped 1 base from V and 7 bases from J, with 17 bases between. This CDR3 region has 16 residues. Germline V lookup: CDR1 SEHNR, CDR2 FQNEAQ (reference sequence).

This clonotype was counted between two and nine times. V gene TRBV19 combines with J gene TRBJ2-1; 7 positions agree with TRBD2. The V and J ends lost 5 bases and 9 bases, in that order; junction bases with no gene match: 7. The CDR3 has 13 residues. Germline loops: CDR1 LNHDA, CDR2 SQIVND (reference sequence). The CDR3 loop is CASSPVAGGEQFF. CDR3 DNA: TGTGCCAGTAGTCCCGTAGCGGGCGGTGAGCAGTTCTTC.

This clonotype has just a few counts. The chain combines TRBV3-2 with TRBJ2-7; whether TRBD1, the table's D call, matches the DNA was not checked. TRBV3-2 is classified as a pseudogene. The CDR3 extends over 18 amino acids. CDR3 DNA: TGTGCCAGCAGCCAAGATCCCAACAAGGACAGGATACCCTACGAGCAGTACTTC. Its protein product is CASSQDPNKDRIPYEQYF.

This clonotype has a count of ten or more. V usage is TRBV30 and J usage is TRBJ1-5; D might be TRBD1 (6 bases). V was cut by 2 bases and J by 3 bases, with 14 bases left in between. The CDR3 runs to 15 residues. The germline V gene has CDR1 GTSNPN and CDR2 SVGIG (reference sequence). The CDR3 sequence is CAWSFPPGVNQPQHF. CDR3 coding DNA: TGTGCCTGGAGTTTCCCACCAGGGGTCAATCAGCCCCAGCATTTT. Looking up the rest from reference TRBV30 and TRBJ1-5 gives the full variable domain: SQTIHQWPATLVQPVGSPLSLECTVEGTSNPNLYWYRQAAGRGLQLLFYSVGIGQISSEVPQNLSASRPQDRQFILSSKKLLLSDSGFYLCAWSFPPGVNQPQHFGDGTRLSIL.

CDR3 protein: CARQKMTSLMNSNQPQHF. CDR3 in DNA: TGTGCCAGACAAAAAATGACAAGTCTAATGAATAGCAATCAGCCCCAGCATTTT. The chain links TRBV19 to TRBJ1-5; D ambiguous. Trimming left V 9 bases short and J 0 bases short, with 24 bases between. The CDR3 spans 18 residues. Per the germline V gene, CDR1 is LNHDA and CDR2 is SQIVND (reference sequence).

This clonotype came up many times. The chain links TRBV19 to TRBJ2-7, with D perhaps assigned TRBD1 or TRBD2 (5 bases each). V lost 10 bases to trimming and J lost 2 bases, with 12 bases between them. This CDR3 is built from 12 residues. The germline CDR1 and CDR2 sequences are LNHDA and SQIVND (reference sequence). The CDR3 DNA follows: TGTGCCACCAGGGACGGAGCCTACGAGCAGTACTTC. Protein: CATRDGAYEQYF.

Ten or more counts support this clonotype. This chain joins TRBV29-1 and TRBJ2-7, with 9 bases aligning to TRBD1. This CDR3 contains 14 residues. J was trimmed by 3 bases and V by 0 bases; bases with no gene match: 3. Germline V CDR1 and CDR2: SQVTM, ANQGSEA. The CDR3 DNA reads TGCAGCGTTGAAGAACAGGGGGCAAGCTACGAGCAGTACTTC. Its protein is CSVEEQGASYEQYF.

This clonotype was counted only a few times. The V call is TRBV27, the J call TRBJ2-1, with a tentative D call TRBD1 (6 bases). Trimming stripped 5 bases from V and 8 bases from J, with 19 bases between. The CDR3 length is 15 residues. Germline values: CDR1 MNHEY, CDR2 SMNVEV (reference sequence). The CDR3 is CASSTPGQSSYEQFF. Here the CDR3 DNA reads TGTGCCAGCAGTACCCCGGGACAAAGTAGCTATGAGCAGTTCTTC.

The V and J genes are TRBV19 and TRBJ1-3; D call uncertain. The V end lost 7 bases, the J end lost 0 bases, and 13 bases lay between the germline ends. The germline CDR1 and CDR2 sequences are LNHDA and SQIVND (reference sequence). CDR3 length: 15 amino acids. CDR3 sequence (DNA): TGTGCCAGTACCCAGGACCCAAACTCTGGAAACACCATATATTTT. Amino acid sequence: CASTQDPNSGNTIYF.

This clonotype was seen ten or more times. The gene calls are TRBV5-1 and TRBJ2-3, with a tentative D call TRBD2 (5 bases). In germline, CDR1 is SGHRS, CDR2 YFSETQ. The CDR3 totals 14 residues. With 7 bases removed from V and 2 bases from J, the gap between germline ends came to 14 bases. The CDR3 here is CASDLRAHTDTQYF. The CDR3 bases are TGCGCCAGCGACTTGCGGGCCCACACAGATACGCAGTATTTT.

This clonotype was found a few times. The chain carries TRBV21-1 and TRBJ2-7; the D segment call TRBD1 is taken from the table without a DNA check. TRBV21-1 corresponds to a pseudogene. CDR3 length: 16 amino acids. Here the CDR3 reads CASSDATGRGSYEQYF. The CDR3 bases are TGTGCCAGCAGCGACGCGACAGGGCGGGGGTCCTACGAGCAGTACTTC.

This clonotype was found many times. This chain uses TRBV12-3 or TRBV12-4 with TRBJ2-3; TRBD2 matches at 14 bases. The CDR3 runs to 15 residues. V lost 6 bases, J lost 5 bases, and 4 bases stayed unmatched. The CDR3 DNA sequence: TGTGCCAGCAGCGGGGGACTAGCGGGAGTAGATACGCAGTATTTT. Translated, it gives CASSGGLAGVDTQYF.

This clonotype has ten or more counts. V and J are TRBV4-2 and TRBJ1-4, with D perhaps TRBD1 (6 bases). The ends were cut back, 0 bases at V and 7 bases at J, with 18 bases in the middle. CDR3 length equals 17 residues. The germline V gene encodes CDR1 LGHNA and CDR2 YNFKEQ. CDR3 bases: TGTGCCAGCAGCCAAGATTCCCAGGGGACGGGTTTTGAAAAACTGTTTTTT. It codes for CASSQDSQGTGFEKLFF.

Turning to this clonotype: A read error may be the cause here, since a much bigger clone is one base away. Given the absence of the conserved phenylalanine or tryptophan at the CDR3 end, a read error is likely. The rearrangement links TRBV12-3 or TRBV12-4 to TRBJ2-7, with no clear D. The V end was cut by 5 bases, the J end by 2 bases, with 13 bases between. The CDR3 spans 14 residues. CDR3 loop: CASSLLNRAYEQYS. Here the CDR3 DNA reads TGTGCCAGCAGTCTTTTAAACCGCGCCTACGAGCAGTACTCC.

V gene TRBV4-3 combines with J gene TRBJ2-1; D is possibly TRBD1 (6 bases). The CDR3 consists of 17 residues. Per germline, CDR1 LGHNA and CDR2 YSLEER. Trimming took 0 bases from V and 4 from J, leaving 16 bases between them. This CDR3 is CASSQDPPDSTYNEQFF. Written as DNA, the CDR3 is TGCGCCAGCAGCCAAGATCCCCCGGACAGTACTTACAATGAGCAGTTCTTC.